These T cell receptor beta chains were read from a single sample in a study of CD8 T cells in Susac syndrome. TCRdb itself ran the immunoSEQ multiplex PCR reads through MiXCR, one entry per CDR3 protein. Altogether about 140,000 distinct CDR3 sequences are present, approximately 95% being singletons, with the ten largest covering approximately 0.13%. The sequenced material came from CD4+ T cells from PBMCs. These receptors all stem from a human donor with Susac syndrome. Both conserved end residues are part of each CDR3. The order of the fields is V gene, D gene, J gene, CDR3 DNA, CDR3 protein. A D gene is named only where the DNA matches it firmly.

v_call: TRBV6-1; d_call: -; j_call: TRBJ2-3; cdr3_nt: TGTGCCAGCAACTACCTTAATATGTGGGAGGACAGCACAGATACGCAGTATTTT; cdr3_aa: CASNYLNMWEDSTDTQYF
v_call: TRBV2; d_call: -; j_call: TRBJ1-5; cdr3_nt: TGTGCCAGCAGTGAAGAGGGAAATCAGCCCCAGCATTTT; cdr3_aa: CASSEEGNQPQHF
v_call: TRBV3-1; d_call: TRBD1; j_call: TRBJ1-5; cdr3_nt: TGTGCCAGCAGCTCAAGAGGGGGCCGGGGCAATCAGCCCCAGCATTTT; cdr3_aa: CASSSRGGRGNQPQHF
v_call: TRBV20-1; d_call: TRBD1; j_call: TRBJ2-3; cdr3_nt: TGCAGTGCTACGACAGGGGGATTTGACACAGATACGCAGTATTTT; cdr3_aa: CSATTGGFDTDTQYF
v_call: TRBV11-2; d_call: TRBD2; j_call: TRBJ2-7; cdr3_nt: TGTGCCAGCAGCCCCCTCGGGAGCGGGGTACTGCAGTACTTC; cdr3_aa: CASSPLGSGVLQYF
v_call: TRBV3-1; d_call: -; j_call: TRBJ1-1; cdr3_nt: TGTGCCAGCAGCCAAGATCGAGTTGGAGGAGCTTTCTTT; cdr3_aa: CASSQDRVGGAFF
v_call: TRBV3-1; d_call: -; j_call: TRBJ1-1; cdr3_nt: TGTGCCAGCAGCCAAGCTGGGCGTGGAACTGAAGCTTTCTTT; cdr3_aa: CASSQAGRGTEAFF
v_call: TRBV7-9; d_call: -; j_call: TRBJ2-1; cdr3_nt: TGTGCCAGCAGCTTATCCGGGGAACTTCGAAATGAGCAGTTCTTC; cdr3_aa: CASSLSGELRNEQFF
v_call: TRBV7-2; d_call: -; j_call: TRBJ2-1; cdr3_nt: TGTGCCAGCAGCTTGCCTGTGTACAATGAGCAGTTCTTC; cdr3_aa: CASSLPVYNEQFF
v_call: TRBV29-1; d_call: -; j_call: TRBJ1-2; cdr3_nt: TGCAGCGTTGGAATGCGCTATGGCTACACCTTC; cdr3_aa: CSVGMRYGYTF
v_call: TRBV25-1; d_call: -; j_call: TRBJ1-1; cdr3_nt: TGTGCCAGCAAGGAAGGTGGGGGAGGTTACACTGAAGCTTTCTTT; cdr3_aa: CASKEGGGGYTEAFF
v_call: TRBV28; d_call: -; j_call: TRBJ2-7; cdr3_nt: TGTGCCAGCAGGAAGGAAATCAGCTACGAGCAGTACTTC; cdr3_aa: CASRKEISYEQYF
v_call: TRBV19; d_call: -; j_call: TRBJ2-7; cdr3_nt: TGTGCCAGTAGTATAGGGGGAGGCCCCTACGAGCAGTACTTC; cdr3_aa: CASSIGGGPYEQYF
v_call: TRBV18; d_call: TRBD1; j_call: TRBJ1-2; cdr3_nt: TGTGCCAGCTCACCACTCTCCAACAGGGGGGACTATGGCTACACCTTC; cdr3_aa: CASSPLSNRGDYGYTF
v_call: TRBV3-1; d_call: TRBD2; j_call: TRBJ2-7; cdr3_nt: TGTGCCAGCAGCCACGCGGGGGGGAATCGCGAGCAGTACTTC; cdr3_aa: CASSHAGGNREQYF
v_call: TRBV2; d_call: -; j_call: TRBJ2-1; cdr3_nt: TGTGCCAGCAGTGGAGCTAATGAGCAGTTCTTC; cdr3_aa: CASSGANEQFF
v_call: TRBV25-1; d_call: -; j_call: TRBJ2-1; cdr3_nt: TGTGCCAGCAGTGAATTTTGGGGGTCGAGCTCCTACAATGAGCAGTTCTTC; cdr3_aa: CASSEFWGSSSYNEQFF